Sequencing of this TCR beta chain was carried out in a study of cytomegalovirus exposure and HLA in healthy donors. Whole-study findings and limits: Accurate prediction of most subjects' HLA-A and HLA-B alleles from TCR beta sequences was reported. Later analysis reportedly placed an Asian-associated ancestry cluster below the roughly 700-donor mean in N-insertions.

Concerning this clone: Its specificity is unknown. An end of the junction does not agree with germline; a read error may underlie this.

The PCR ran on 60 Vbeta and 13 Jbeta primers. Clones were sequenced by immunoSEQ multiplex PCR, and TCRdb holds only the in-frame ones, with some missing. This sample yields roughly 140,000 clones, of which about four fifths are seen a single time; approximately 2.3% belongs to the top ten. Sequencing used PBMCs. This clonotype originated in a man under 40 in good health and CMV-seronegative.

CDR3 protein: CASSPAGQSVSPLNF. CDR3 DNA sequence: TGTGCCAGCTCACCAGCGGGACAGAGCGTTTCACCCCTCAACTTT. V gene TRBV18 combines with J gene TRBJ1-6; 7 bases are a match to TRBD1. Germline CDR1 and CDR2: KGHSH and LQKENI. CDR3 length equals 15 residues.